This TCR beta chain was profiled in a study of cytomegalovirus exposure and HLA in healthy donors. PCR was performed using 60 Vbeta and 13 Jbeta primers. Profiling relied on immunoSEQ multiplex PCR, and the TCRdb table lists in-frame clones only, not all of them. Of 120,000 to 150,000 clones in the sample, about 80% were seen once. The CDR3 runs to 17 residues. Germline V CDR1 and CDR2: SEHNR, FQNEAQ (reference sequence). The trim removed 2 bases at V and 7 bases at J, leaving 13 bases unmatched. As to this clone: Its antigen is as yet unknown.

Findings and caveats of the study: A likely sequencing artifact accounted for one observed cluster of highly shared sequence variants.

The clonotype was recovered from a man under 40 in good health and CMV-seropositive. The chain has TRBV7-9 and TRBJ2-2; 7 nucleotides line up with TRBD2. Input material: PBMCs. CDR3 in amino acids: CASSLPGTKVVGGELFF. The CDR3 nucleotides are TGTGCCAGCAGCTTACCCGGGACTAAAGTGGTCGGCGGGGAGCTGTTTTTT.